This TCR beta chain was captured in a study of blood T cell repertoires in COVID-19. Overall study context: Specimens from acute and convalescent COVID-19 originated in the United States, Italy and Spain. PBMCs, B-cell-depleted T cells, or T cells provided the cDNA or gDNA that made up the material.

CDR1 and CDR2 (germline): GTSNPN, SVGIG (reference sequence). The CDR3 loop spans 15 amino acids. V lost 4 bases and J lost 6; bases outside the gene matches: 12. How the authors handled the data: From reference gene primer amplification, estimates of nucleated cell counts were derived. Sequenced by immunoSEQ multiplex PCR; TCRdb stores in-frame clones only, minus some. V and J calls and clone size are as listed in that table; D and trimming were resolved from the DNA. Of tens of thousands of clones in the sample, 80% are singletons; the top ten hold around 19%. Input material: peripheral blood. The source is a human donor in a cohort sampled during active COVID-19. V gene TRBV30 combines with J gene TRBJ2-3, with TRBD2 matching over 8 bases. The CDR3 DNA is TGTGCCTGGAATAGAGTAGCGGGATCGGCGGATACGCAGTATTTT. It yields the protein CAWNRVAGSADTQYF.